The rows below give T cell receptor beta chains drawn from one sample of a study of a mutant IDH1 vaccine in newly diagnosed glioma. TCRdb keeps only in-frame clones here, not all; method: immunoSEQ multiplex PCR. The repertoire consists of under 40,000 clones, with around nine tenths occurring once and the leading ten covering 2% to 2.5%. Antigens of these TCRs are unknown. The sequences come from PBMCs, collected from a glioma patient whose treatment included an IDH1 peptide vaccine. The receptors originated from a man aged 40-55 years with glioma. Each CDR3 is given with its conserved first and last residue. D genes are given only for firm matches. Rows give clone size only sometimes, using once, few, many, or a class for an expanded clone.

abundance	v_gene	j_gene	d_gene	CDR3aa	CDR3nt
once	TRBV10-3	TRBJ2-5	.	CAISESMDNQAQETQYF	TGTGCCATCAGTGAGTCGATGGACAATCAGGCCCAAGAGACCCAGTACTTC
.	TRBV5-6	TRBJ1-5	.	CASSLATGKSQHF	TGTGCCAGCAGCTTGGCCACCGGGAAGTCCCAGCATTTT
.	TRBV6-5	TRBJ1-1	.	CASTSSRATEAFF	TGTGCCAGCACCTCCTCGCGGGCCACTGAAGCTTTCTTT
.	TRBV19	TRBJ1-2	.	CASSIEAQNYGYTF	TGTGCCAGTAGTATAGAGGCGCAGAACTATGGCTACACCTTC
.	TRBV7-9	TRBJ2-7	TRBD1	CASSAVRGMTGDRYEQYF	TGTGCCAGCAGCGCCGTTAGGGGGATGACAGGGGATAGGTACGAGCAGTACTTC
once	TRBV6-5	TRBJ2-7	TRBD2	CASSYGNSGSYEQYF	TGTGCCAGCAGTTACGGAAATAGCGGGTCCTACGAGCAGTACTTC
.	TRBV5-5	TRBJ2-5	.	CASSLVGQGLWKTQYF	TGTGCCAGCAGCTTGGTGGGGCAGGGGTTGTGGAAGACCCAGTACTTC
.	TRBV2	TRBJ2-1	.	CASSESLASQFF	TGTGCCAGCAGTGAAAGCCTGGCCTCGCAGTTCTTC
once	TRBV14	TRBJ2-3	TRBD2	CASGQGLAGTDTQYF	TGTGCCAGCGGACAGGGACTAGCGGGAACAGATACGCAGTATTTT
few	TRBV4-1	TRBJ2-3	.	CASSQGTGTDTQYF	TGCGCCAGCAGCCAAGGGACAGGCACAGATACGCAGTATTTT
once	TRBV18	TRBJ2-2	.	CASSPGAYGELFF	TGTGCCAGCTCACCGGGGGCGTACGGGGAGCTGTTTTTT
.	TRBV6-5	TRBJ1-1	TRBD1	CASTGTASEAFF	TGTGCCAGCACCGGGACAGCATCTGAAGCTTTCTTT
.	TRBV7-9	TRBJ2-5	TRBD1	CASSTGQIQETQYF	TGTGCCAGCAGCACGGGACAGATCCAAGAGACCCAGTACTTC
.	TRBV19	TRBJ1-1	TRBD1	CASSKARDSNTEAFF	TGTGCCAGTAGTAAGGCCCGGGACAGTAATACTGAAGCTTTCTTT
.	TRBV5-6	TRBJ2-3	.	CASSVPGLPDTQYF	TGTGCCAGCAGCGTTCCTGGGTTACCGGATACGCAGTATTTT
.	TRBV6-5	TRBJ1-6	TRBD1	CASTSGDRNNSPLHF	TGTGCCAGCACCTCAGGGGACAGAAATAATTCACCCCTCCACTTT